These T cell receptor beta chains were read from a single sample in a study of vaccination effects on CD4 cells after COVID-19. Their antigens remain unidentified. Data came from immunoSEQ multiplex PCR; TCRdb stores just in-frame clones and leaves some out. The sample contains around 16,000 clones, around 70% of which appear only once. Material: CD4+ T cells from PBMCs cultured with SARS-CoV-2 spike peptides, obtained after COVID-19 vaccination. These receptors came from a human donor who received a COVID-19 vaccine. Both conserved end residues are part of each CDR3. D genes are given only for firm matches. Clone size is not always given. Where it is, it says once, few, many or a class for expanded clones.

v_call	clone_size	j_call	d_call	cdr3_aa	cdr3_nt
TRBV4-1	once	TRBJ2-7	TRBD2	CASSQGGLAGDGRHEQYF	TGCGCCAGCAGCCAGGGGGGACTAGCGGGAGATGGGCGGCACGAGCAGTACTTC
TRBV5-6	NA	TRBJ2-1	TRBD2	CASTALRREGNEQFF	TGTGCCAGCACAGCACTGAGGCGGGAGGGAAATGAGCAGTTCTTC
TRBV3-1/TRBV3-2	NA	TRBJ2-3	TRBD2	CASSQWGGFLEDTQYF	TGTGCCAGCAGCCAATGGGGGGGTTTCCTAGAAGATACGCAGTATTTT
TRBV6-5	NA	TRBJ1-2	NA	CASGGGSKYGYTF	TGTGCCAGCGGGGGGGGCAGCAAATATGGCTACACCTTC
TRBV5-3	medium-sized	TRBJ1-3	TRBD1	CARSLVLQGTGNTIYF	TGTGCCAGAAGCCTGGTATTACAGGGGACTGGAAACACCATATATTTT
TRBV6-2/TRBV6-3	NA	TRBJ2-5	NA	CASSPVEETQYF	TGTGCCAGCAGCCCCGTCGAAGAGACCCAGTACTTC
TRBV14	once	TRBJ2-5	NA	CASSQDLDSPHRKTQYF	TGTGCCAGCAGCCAAGATCTGGACAGCCCGCACAGGAAGACCCAGTACTTC
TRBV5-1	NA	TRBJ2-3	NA	CASTLGDTQYF	TGCGCCAGCACCCTTGGGGACACGCAGTATTTT
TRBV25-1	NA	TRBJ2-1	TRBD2	CASSEGSGRLNEQFF	TGTGCCAGCAGTGAAGGTAGCGGGAGGTTAAATGAGCAGTTCTTC
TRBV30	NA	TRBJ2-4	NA	CAWSVHRDIQYF	TGTGCCTGGAGTGTACATCGAGACATTCAGTACTTC
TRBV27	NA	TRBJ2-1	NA	CASSLSGHRRNYNEQFF	TGTGCCAGCAGTTTATCGGGACACCGTAGGAACTACAATGAGCAGTTCTTC
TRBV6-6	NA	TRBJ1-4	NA	CASRVMSPPREKLFF	TGTGCCAGCAGGGTAATGAGCCCACCCAGGGAAAAACTGTTTTTT